The rows below give T cell receptor beta chains drawn from one sample of a study of Graves' ophthalmopathy and Graves' hyperthyroidism. TCRdb ran MiXCR on the multiplex PCR reads and lists one entry per CDR3 protein. Seen here are approximately 380,000 distinct CDR3 sequences, around a fifth observed once, and the top ten hold approximately 3%. Sequences were obtained from peripheral blood. The source of these receptors is a woman aged 18 to 35 with stable Graves' hyperthyroidism. Both conserved end residues are part of each CDR3. The D gene is left open where the match is weak. Some rows have no size entry. The others give once, few or many, or a class for an expanded clone.

NA TRBJ2-5 many TRBV7-9 CASSGERMRETQYF TGTGCCAGCAGCGGGGAGAGAATGAGGGAGACCCAGTACTTC
TRBD1 TRBJ1-5 NA TRBV20-1 CSARVQGGSNQPQHF TGCAGTGCTAGAGTCCAGGGGGGTAGCAATCAGCCCCAGCATTTT
TRBD2 TRBJ2-7 NA TRBV6-5 CVSSSRRGAYEQYF TGTGTCAGCAGTTCCAGACGGGGGGCCTACGAGCAGTACTTC
NA TRBJ2-7 few TRBV29-1 CSVDIVGGEQYF TGCAGCGTTGATATCGTAGGTGGCGAGCAGTACTTC
NA TRBJ1-2 many TRBV28 CASSLTANHYGYTF TGTGCCAGCAGTCTTACAGCGAATCACTATGGCTACACCTTC
NA TRBJ1-1 NA TRBV12-3/TRBV12-4 CASNEYDGPNTEAFF TGTGCCAGCAACGAGTACGATGGACCGAACACTGAAGCTTTCTTT
NA TRBJ2-4 many TRBV12-3/TRBV12-4 CASSLSSGLAKNIQYF TGTGCCAGCAGTTTGTCGTCAGGGCTTGCCAAAAACATTCAGTACTTC
NA TRBJ1-6 many TRBV28 CASRGGVSRIHSPLHF TGTGCCAGCAGAGGCGGGGTTTCCCGTATTCATTCACCCCTCCACTTT
TRBD2 TRBJ2-5 many TRBV4-1 CASSQDVGLAGGGETQYF TGCGCCAGCAGCCAAGACGTCGGACTAGCGGGAGGAGGGGAGACCCAGTACTTC
TRBD2 TRBJ2-2 many TRBV12-5 CASGLILAGTGELFF TGTGCTAGTGGTTTGATTCTAGCGGGTACCGGGGAGCTGTTTTTT
NA TRBJ2-5 NA TRBV7-9 CASSLAVVQETQYF TGTGCCAGCAGCTTAGCAGTGGTCCAAGAGACCCAGTACTTC
NA TRBJ1-2 many TRBV24-1 CATSNAGAPSGYTF TGTGCCACCAGTAATGCTGGGGCCCCCTCGGGCTACACCTTC
NA TRBJ2-2 many TRBV11-2 CASSPRPPSVGNTGELFF TGTGCCAGCAGCCCCAGACCCCCTAGCGTGGGTAACACCGGGGAGCTGTTTTTT
TRBD2 TRBJ2-7 few TRBV6-2/TRBV6-3 CASSSIRGLGGHEQYF TGTGCCAGCAGTTCTATCCGGGGACTAGGAGGTCACGAGCAGTACTTC
NA TRBJ2-2 few TRBV7-9 CASSTPGTLPSTGELFF TGTGCCAGCAGCACCCCGGGGACCTTACCGAGCACCGGGGAGCTGTTTTTT
NA TRBJ1-2 many TRBV7-2 CASSLAASNYGYTF TGTGCCAGCAGCTTGGCAGCGTCTAACTATGGCTACACCTTC
NA TRBJ1-1 NA TRBV6-5 CASSYSMGRTEAFF TGTGCCAGCAGTTACTCTATGGGGCGCACTGAAGCTTTCTTT
NA TRBJ1-1 many TRBV20-1 CSARDLRRVNTEAFF TGCAGTGCTAGAGATCTTAGACGGGTGAACACTGAAGCTTTCTTT
TRBD1 TRBJ1-5 many TRBV20-1 CSASPPGQVGQPQHF TGCAGTGCTAGCCCACCGGGACAGGTTGGTCAGCCCCAGCATTTT
NA TRBJ1-2 NA TRBV6-1 CASSEEWNGYTF TGTGCCAGCAGTGAAGAGTGGAATGGCTACACCTTC
NA TRBJ2-7 many TRBV7-2 CASSLAGTHYEQYF TGTGCCAGCAGCTTAGCGGGAACGCACTACGAGCAGTACTTC
NA TRBJ1-1 many TRBV28 CASSPPAGGNTEAFF TGTGCCAGCAGTCCCCCAGCAGGCGGGAACACTGAAGCTTTCTTT